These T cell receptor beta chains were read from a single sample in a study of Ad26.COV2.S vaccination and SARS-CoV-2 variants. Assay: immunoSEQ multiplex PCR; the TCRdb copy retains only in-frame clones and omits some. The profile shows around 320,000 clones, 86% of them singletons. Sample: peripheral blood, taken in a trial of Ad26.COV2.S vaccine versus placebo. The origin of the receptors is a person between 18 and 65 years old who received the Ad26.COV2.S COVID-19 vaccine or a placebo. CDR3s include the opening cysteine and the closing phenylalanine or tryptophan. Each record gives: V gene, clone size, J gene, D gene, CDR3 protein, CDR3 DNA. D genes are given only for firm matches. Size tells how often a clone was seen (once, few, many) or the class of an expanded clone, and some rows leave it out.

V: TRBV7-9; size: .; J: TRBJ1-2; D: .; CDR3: CASSLNPRGGDYGYTF; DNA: TGTGCCAGCAGCTTAAACCCCCGCGGAGGGGACTATGGCTACACCTTC
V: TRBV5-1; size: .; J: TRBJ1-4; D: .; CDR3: CASGSGLPNEKLFF; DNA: TGCGCCAGCGGCTCGGGGCTGCCCAATGAAAAACTGTTTTTT
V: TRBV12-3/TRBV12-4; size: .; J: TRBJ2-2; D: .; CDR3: CASSNFGTGELFF; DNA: TGTGCCAGCAGTAATTTTGGGACCGGGGAGCTGTTTTTT
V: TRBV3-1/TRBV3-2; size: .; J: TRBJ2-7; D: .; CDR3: CASSQVQGISYEQYF; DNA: TGTGCCAGCAGCCAAGTACAGGGTATCTCCTACGAGCAGTACTTC
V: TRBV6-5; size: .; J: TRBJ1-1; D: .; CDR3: CASSYGRVNTEAFF; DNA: TGTGCCAGCAGTTACGGCAGGGTGAACACTGAAGCTTTCTTT
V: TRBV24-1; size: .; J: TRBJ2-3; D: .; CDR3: CATSGPPPIGQYF; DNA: TGTGCCACCAGTGGACCCCCGCCTATCGGGCAGTATTTT
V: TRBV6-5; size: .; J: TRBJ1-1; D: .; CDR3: CASRGQRTEAFF; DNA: TGTGCCAGCAGGGGGCAGCGCACTGAAGCTTTCTTT
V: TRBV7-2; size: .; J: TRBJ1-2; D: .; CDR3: CASSFPEGYTF; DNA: TGTGCCAGCAGCTTCCCGGAAGGCTACACCTTC
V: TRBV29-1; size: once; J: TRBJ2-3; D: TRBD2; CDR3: CSVDKSGGAGTQYF; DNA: TGCAGCGTTGATAAAAGCGGGGGGGCCGGTACGCAGTATTTT
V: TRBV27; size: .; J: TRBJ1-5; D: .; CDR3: CASSLLGTGSNQPQHF; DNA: TGTGCCAGCAGTTTATTAGGGACGGGAAGCAATCAGCCCCAGCATTTT
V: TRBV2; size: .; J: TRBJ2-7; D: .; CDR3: CASSDRTHSYEQYF; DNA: TGTGCCAGCAGCGATCGGACCCACTCCTACGAGCAGTACTTC
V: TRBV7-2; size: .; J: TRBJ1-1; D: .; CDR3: CASSNTEAFF; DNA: TGTGCCAGCAGTAACACTGAAGCTTTCTTT
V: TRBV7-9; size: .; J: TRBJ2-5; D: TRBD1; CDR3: CASSPRQGRVETQYF; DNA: TGTGCCAGCAGCCCTAGACAGGGAAGGGTCGAGACCCAGTACTTC
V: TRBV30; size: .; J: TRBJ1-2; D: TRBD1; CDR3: CAWSVLGTANYGYTF; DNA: TGTGCCTGGAGTGTTTTAGGGACAGCCAACTATGGCTACACCTTC
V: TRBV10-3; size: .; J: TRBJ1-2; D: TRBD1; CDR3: CAISEDRGYGYTF; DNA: TGTGCCATCAGTGAAGACAGGGGATATGGCTACACCTTC
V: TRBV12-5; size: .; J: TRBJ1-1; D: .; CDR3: CASGLTELGGTEAFF; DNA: TGTGCTAGTGGTCTAACCGAGCTGGGGGGCACTGAAGCTTTCTTT
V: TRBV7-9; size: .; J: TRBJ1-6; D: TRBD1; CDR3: CASGVGQGVSPLHF; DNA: TGTGCCAGCGGGGTGGGGCAGGGGGTTTCACCCCTCCACTTT
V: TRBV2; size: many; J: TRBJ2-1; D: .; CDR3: CASSGDTSRNEQFF; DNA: TGTGCCAGCAGTGGAGACACTAGCAGGAATGAGCAGTTCTTC
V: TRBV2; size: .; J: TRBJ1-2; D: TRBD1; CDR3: CASSGWDREGHYGYTF; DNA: TGTGCCAGCAGTGGATGGGACAGGGAGGGACACTATGGCTACACCTTC
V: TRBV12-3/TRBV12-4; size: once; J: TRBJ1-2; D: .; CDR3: CASSSEGGYTF; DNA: TGTGCCAGCAGTTCGGAAGGGGGCTACACCTTC
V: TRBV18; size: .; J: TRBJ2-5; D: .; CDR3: CASSPRTGQETQYF; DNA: TGTGCCAGCTCACCGAGGACTGGCCAAGAGACCCAGTACTTC
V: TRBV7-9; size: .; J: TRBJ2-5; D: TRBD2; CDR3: CASSLSLAGQETQYF; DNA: TGTGCCAGCAGCTTATCCCTAGCGGGGCAAGAGACCCAGTACTTC
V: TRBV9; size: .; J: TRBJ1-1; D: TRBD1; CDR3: CASSAAGTGGIRDTEAFF; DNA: TGTGCCAGCAGCGCTGCCGGGACAGGGGGCATCAGGGACACTGAAGCTTTCTTT
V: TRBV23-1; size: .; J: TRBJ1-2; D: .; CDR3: CASAGTLGYYGYTF; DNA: TGCGCCTCCGCAGGGACTCTCGGGTACTATGGCTACACCTTC
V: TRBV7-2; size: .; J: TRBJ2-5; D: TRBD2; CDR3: CASSSLGLAGGFKETQYF; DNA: TGTGCCAGCAGCTCTTTAGGTCTAGCGGGGGGATTCAAAGAGACCCAGTACTTC
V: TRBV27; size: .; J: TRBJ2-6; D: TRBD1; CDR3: CASSLKGQGVSGANVLTF; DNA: TGTGCCAGCAGTTTAAAAGGACAGGGGGTCTCTGGGGCCAACGTCCTGACTTTC
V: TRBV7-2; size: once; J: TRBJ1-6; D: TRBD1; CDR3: CASSPGTVNSPLHF; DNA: TGTGCCAGCAGCCCCGGGACAGTTAATTCACCCCTCCACTTT
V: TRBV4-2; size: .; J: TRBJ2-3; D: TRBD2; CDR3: CASSQDERGTDTQYF; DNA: TGTGCCAGCAGCCAAGATGAGCGGGGGACAGATACGCAGTATTTT
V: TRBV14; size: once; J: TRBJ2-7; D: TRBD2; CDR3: CASSQARGGLGYEQYF; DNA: TGTGCCAGCAGCCAGGCCCGGGGGGGCTTAGGTTACGAGCAGTACTTC
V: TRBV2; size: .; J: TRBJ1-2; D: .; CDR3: CASSAVASNYGYTF; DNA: TGTGCCAGCAGTGCGGTGGCCAGTAACTATGGCTACACCTTC
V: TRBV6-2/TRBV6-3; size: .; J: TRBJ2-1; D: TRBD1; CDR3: CASSLTGGNYNEQFF; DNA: TGTGCCAGCAGTTTAACAGGGGGCAACTACAATGAGCAGTTCTTC
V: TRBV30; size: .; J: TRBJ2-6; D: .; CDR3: CAWKDSPSGANVLTF; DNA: TGTGCCTGGAAGGACAGCCCCTCTGGGGCCAACGTCCTGACTTTC
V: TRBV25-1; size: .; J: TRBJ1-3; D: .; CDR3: CASSLPSGNTIYF; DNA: TGTGCCAGCAGTCTTCCCTCTGGAAACACCATATATTTT
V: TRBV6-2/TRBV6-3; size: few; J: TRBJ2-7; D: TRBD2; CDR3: CASSHLGASGGYEQYF; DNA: TGTGCCAGCAGCCATCTAGGGGCTAGCGGGGGTTACGAGCAGTACTTC
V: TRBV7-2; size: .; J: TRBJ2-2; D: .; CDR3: CASSPKPLRGVAGELFF; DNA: TGTGCCAGCAGCCCTAAACCCCTCCGCGGTGTGGCCGGGGAGCTGTTTTTT
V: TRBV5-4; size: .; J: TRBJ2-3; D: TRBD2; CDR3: CASSLKSLAGGTDTQYF; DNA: TGTGCCAGCAGCTTGAAATCGCTAGCGGGGGGCACAGATACGCAGTATTTT
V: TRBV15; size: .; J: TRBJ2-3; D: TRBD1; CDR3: CATSTLNPGQGSNTQYF; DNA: TGTGCCACCAGCACCCTCAATCCGGGACAGGGTTCAAATACGCAGTATTTT
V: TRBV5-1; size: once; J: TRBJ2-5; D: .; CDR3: CASSLAGETQYF; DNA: TGCGCCAGCAGCTTGGCCGGCGAGACCCAGTACTTC
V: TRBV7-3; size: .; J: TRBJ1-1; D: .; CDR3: CASSFSGRDEAFF; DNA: TGTGCCAGCAGCTTCTCCGGGAGGGATGAAGCTTTCTTT
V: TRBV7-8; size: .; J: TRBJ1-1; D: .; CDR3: CASSSGPNTEAFF; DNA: TGTGCCAGCAGCTCAGGACCGAACACTGAAGCTTTCTTT
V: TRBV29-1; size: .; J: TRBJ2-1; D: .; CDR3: CSVGRQTYNEQFF; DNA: TGCAGCGTCGGTCGACAAACTTACAATGAGCAGTTCTTC
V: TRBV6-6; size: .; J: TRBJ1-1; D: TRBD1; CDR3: CASSLGQGASEAFF; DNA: TGTGCCAGCAGTTTGGGACAGGGTGCGTCAGAAGCTTTCTTT
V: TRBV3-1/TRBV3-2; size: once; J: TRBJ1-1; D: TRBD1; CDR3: CASSPGQGKAFF; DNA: TGTGCCAGCAGCCCTGGACAGGGAAAAGCTTTCTTT
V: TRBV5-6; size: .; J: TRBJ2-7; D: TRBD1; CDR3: CASSFLDRGWLGSYEQYF; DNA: TGTGCCAGCAGCTTCTTGGACAGGGGTTGGTTGGGCTCCTACGAGCAGTACTTC
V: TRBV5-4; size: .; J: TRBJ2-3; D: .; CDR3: CASSSPTGVSTDTQYF; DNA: TGTGCCAGCTCCTCCCCGACAGGCGTTAGCACAGATACGCAGTATTTT
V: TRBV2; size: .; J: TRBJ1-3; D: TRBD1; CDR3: CASGGQAKRGNTIYF; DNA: TGTGCCAGCGGGGGACAGGCCAAAAGGGGAAACACCATATATTTT